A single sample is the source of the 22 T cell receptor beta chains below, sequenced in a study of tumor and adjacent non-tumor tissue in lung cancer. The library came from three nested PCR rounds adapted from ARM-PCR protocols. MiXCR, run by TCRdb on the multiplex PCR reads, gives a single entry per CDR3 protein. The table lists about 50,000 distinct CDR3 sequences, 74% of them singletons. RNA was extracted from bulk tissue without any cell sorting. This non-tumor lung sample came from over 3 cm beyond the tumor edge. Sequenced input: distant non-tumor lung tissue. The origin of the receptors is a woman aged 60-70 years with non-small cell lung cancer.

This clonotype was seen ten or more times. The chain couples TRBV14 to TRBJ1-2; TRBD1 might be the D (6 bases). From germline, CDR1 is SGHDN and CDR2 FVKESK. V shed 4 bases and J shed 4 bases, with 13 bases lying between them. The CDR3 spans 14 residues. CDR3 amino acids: CASSPTGTPYGYTF. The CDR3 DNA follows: TGTGCCAGCAGCCCTACAGGGACTCCCTATGGCTACACCTTC.

CDR3 bases: TGCGCCAGCAACAGCACGGGACAGCGAAGCTCCTACGAGCAGTACTTC. It is translated as CASNSTGQRSSYEQYF. This chain joins TRBV4-1 and TRBJ2-7; 7 nucleotides match TRBD1. Germline-derived CDR1 and CDR2 are MGHRA and YSYEKL. V lost 7 bases to trimming and J lost 0 bases; unmatched junction nucleotides: 12. This CDR3 region has 16 residues.

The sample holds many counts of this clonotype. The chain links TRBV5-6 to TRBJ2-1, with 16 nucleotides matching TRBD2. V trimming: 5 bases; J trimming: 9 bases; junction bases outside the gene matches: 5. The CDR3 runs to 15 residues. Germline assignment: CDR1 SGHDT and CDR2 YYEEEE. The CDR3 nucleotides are TGTGCCAGCAGGGGACTAGCGGGGGGGCCAGGTGAGCAGTTCTTC. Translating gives CASRGLAGGPGEQFF.

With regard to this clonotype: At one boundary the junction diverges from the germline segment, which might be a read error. The CDR3 sequence: CAGSRGGTGSGYTF. DNA of the CDR3: TGCGCCGGCAGCCGAGGCGGGACAGGGAGTGGCTACACCTTC. The chain uses TRBV4-3 and TRBJ1-2; 9 nucleotides agree with TRBD1. Germline V CDR1 and CDR2: LGHNA, YSLEER. This CDR3 has 14 amino acids.

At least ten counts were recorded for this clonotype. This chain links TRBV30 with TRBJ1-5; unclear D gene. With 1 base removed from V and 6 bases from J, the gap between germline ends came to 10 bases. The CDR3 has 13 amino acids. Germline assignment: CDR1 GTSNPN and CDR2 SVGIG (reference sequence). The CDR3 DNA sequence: TGTGCCTGGAGTGGGAAAGGATCTCAGCCCCAGCATTTT. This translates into CAWSGKGSQPQHF.

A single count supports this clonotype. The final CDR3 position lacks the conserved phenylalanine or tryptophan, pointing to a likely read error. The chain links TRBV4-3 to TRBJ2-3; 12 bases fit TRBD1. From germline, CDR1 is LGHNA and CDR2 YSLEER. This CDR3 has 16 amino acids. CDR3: CASSQDRGQGADRQYI. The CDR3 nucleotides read TGCGCCAGCAGCCAAGATAGGGGACAGGGGGCAGATAGGCAGTATATT.

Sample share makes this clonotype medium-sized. In DNA, the CDR3 is TGTGCCAGCAGCCTGGGACAGGGAATACTGCAGTACTTC. Protein: CASSLGQGILQYF. The rearrangement joins TRBV6-6 to TRBJ2-7, with TRBD1 matching 9 bases. CDR1 and CDR2 (germline): MNHNY, SVGAGI (reference sequence). The CDR3 has 13 residues. After removal of 6 bases from V and 9 bases from J, the junction contained 9 bases not matched to a gene.

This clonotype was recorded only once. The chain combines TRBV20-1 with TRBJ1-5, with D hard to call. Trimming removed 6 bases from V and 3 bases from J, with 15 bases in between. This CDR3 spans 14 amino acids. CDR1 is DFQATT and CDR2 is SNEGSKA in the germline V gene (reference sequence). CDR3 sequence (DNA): TGCAGTGCCCCGGACGGAGTAAACAATCAGCCCCAGCATTTT. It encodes CSAPDGVNNQPQHF.

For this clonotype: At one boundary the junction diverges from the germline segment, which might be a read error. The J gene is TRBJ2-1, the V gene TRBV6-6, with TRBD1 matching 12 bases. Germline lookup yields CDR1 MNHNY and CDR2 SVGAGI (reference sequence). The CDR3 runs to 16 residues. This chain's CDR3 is CASSRRTGTGGNEQSF. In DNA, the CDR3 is TGTGCCAGCAGCCGAAGAACTGGGACAGGGGGCAATGAGCAGTCCTTC.

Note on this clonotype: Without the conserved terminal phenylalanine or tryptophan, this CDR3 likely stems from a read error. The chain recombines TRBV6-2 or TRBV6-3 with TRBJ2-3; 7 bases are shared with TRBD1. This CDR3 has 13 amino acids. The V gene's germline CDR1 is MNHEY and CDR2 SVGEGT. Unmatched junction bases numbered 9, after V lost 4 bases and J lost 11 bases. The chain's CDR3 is CASSLTGPNMQYL. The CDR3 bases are TGTGCCAGCAGTTTGACAGGGCCGAATATGCAGTATTTA.

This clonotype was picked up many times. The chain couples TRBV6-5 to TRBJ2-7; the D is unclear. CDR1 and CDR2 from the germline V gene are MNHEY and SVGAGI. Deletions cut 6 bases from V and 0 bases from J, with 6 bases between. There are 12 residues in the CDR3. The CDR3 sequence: CASRGGSYEQYF. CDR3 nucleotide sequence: TGTGCCAGCAGGGGCGGCTCCTACGAGCAGTACTTC.

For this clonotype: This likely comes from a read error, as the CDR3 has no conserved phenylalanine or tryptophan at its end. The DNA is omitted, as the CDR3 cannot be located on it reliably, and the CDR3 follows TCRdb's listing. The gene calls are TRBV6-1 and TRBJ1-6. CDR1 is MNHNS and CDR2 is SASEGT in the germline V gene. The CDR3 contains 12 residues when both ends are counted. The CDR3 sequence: CAGRRANSPLNL.

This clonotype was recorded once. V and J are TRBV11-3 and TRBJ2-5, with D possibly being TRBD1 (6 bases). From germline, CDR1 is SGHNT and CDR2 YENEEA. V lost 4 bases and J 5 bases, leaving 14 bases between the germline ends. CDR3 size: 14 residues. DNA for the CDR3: TGTGCCAGCAGCTCAGGACAGCTTTTTGAGACCCAGTACTTC. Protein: CASSSGQLFETQYF.

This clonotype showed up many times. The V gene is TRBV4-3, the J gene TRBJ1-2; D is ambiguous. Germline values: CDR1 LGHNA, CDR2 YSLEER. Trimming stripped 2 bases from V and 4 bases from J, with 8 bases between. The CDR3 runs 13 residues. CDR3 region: CASSQSRVYGYTF. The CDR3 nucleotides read TGCGCCAGCAGCCAATCTCGAGTCTATGGCTACACCTTC.

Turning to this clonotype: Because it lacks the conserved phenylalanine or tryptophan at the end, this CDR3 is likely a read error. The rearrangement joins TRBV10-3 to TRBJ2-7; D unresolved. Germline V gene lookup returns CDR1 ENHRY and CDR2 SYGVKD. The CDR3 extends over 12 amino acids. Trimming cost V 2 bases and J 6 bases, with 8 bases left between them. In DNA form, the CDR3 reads TGTGCCATCAGTGAGGGTCCCCCCGAGCAGTACTCC. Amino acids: CAISEGPPEQYS.

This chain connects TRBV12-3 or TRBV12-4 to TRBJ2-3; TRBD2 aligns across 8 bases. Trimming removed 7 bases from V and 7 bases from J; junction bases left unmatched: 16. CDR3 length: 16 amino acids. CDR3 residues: CASTPQVLAGFHTQYF. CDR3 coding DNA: TGTGCCAGCACCCCCCAGGTGTTAGCGGGGTTCCATACGCAGTATTTT.

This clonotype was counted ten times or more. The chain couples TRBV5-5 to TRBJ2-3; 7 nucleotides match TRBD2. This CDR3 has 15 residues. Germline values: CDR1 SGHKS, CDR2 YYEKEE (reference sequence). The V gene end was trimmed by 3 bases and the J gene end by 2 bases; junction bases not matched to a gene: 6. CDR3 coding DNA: TGTGCCAGCAGCTGGGGGGGAGTGACCACAGATACGCAGTATTTT. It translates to CASSWGGVTTDTQYF.

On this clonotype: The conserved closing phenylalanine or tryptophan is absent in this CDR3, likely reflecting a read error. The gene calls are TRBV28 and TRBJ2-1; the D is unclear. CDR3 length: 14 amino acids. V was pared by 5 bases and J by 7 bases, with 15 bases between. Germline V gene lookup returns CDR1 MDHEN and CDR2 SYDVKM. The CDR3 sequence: CASSQAWTSNEQFL. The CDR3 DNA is TGTGCCAGCAGTCAAGCCTGGACCTCGAATGAGCAGTTCCTC.

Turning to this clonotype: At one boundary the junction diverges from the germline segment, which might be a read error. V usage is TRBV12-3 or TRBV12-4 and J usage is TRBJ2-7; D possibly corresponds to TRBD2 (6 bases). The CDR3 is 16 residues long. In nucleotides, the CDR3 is TGTGTCAGCAGTTCTAGACTAGTGGGGGTCCAATACGAGCAGTACTTC. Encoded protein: CVSSSRLVGVQYEQYF.

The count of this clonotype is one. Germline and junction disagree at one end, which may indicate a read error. DNA of the CDR3: TGCGTCAGCAATCAGAGTGGGGAGCAGTTCTTC. It specifies CVSNQSGEQFF. The chain is built from TRBV4-3 and TRBJ2-1; D remains unclear. Germline V lookup: CDR1 LGHNA, CDR2 YSLEER. CDR3 length: 11 residues.

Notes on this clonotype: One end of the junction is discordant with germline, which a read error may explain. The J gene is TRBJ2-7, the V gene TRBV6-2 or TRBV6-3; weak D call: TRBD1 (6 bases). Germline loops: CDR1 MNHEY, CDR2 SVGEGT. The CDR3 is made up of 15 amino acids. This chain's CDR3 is CARSYKTGSLYEQYF. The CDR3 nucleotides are TGTGCCAGGAGTTACAAGACAGGATCCCTCTACGAGCAGTACTTC.

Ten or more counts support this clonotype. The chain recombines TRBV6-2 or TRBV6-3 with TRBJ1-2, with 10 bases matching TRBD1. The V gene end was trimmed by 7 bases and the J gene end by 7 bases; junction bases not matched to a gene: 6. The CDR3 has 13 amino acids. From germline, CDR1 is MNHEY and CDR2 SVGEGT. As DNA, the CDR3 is TGTGCCAGCAATACGGGACAGGGGTTTGGCTACACCTTC. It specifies CASNTGQGFGYTF.